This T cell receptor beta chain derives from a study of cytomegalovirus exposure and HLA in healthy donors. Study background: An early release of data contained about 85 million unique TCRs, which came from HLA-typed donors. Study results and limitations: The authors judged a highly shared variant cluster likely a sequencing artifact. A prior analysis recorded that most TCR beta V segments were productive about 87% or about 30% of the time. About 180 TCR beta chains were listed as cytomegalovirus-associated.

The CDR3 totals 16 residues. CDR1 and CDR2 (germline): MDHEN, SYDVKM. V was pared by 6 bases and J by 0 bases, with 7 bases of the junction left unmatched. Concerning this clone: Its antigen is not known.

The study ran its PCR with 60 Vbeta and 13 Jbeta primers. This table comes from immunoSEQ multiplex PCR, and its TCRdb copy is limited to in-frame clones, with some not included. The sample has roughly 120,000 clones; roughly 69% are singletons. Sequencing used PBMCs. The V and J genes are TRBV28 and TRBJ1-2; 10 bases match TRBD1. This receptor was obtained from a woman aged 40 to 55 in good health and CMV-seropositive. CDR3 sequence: CASRSMGTGANYGYTF. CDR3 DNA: TGTGCCAGCAGGTCAATGGGGACAGGGGCTAACTATGGCTACACCTTC.